One sample yielded the 22 T cell receptor beta chains listed below, sequenced in a study of response to subunit inactivated influenza vaccine. MiXCR, applied by TCRdb to the RT-PCR reads, yields one record per CDR3 protein. The sample lists more than 550,000 distinct CDR3 sequences; about an eighth were seen once. Specimen: PBMCs from blood, collected on the day of vaccination. All receptors come from a middle-aged man who received an inactivated influenza vaccine.

This clonotype was seen a handful of times. V is TRBV10-1 and J is TRBJ2-2; 7 bases are a match to TRBD1. Per the germline V gene, CDR1 is WNHNN and CDR2 is SYGVQD (reference sequence). Trimming took 10 bases from V and 4 from J; bases not matched to a gene: 6. The CDR3 is 13 residues long. The CDR3 DNA is TGCGCCACCCAACAGGGGAGCACCGGGGAGCTGTTTTTT. Translation gives CATQQGSTGELFF.

This sequence joins TRBV6-2 or TRBV6-3 and TRBJ2-7; TRBD2 aligns across 12 bases. Germline CDR1 is MNHEY and CDR2 is SVGEGT. The CDR3 length is 16 residues. V shed 5 bases, J shed 5 bases, and the junction held 10 bases outside the gene matches. CDR3 sequence (DNA): TGTGCCAGCAGTCGCTCGACTAGCGGGAGTTCCCACGAGCAGTACTTC. Its protein is CASSRSTSGSSHEQYF.

The J gene is TRBJ2-7, the V gene TRBV29-1; 7 bases agree with TRBD2. The CDR3 spans 11 residues. Germline V lookup: CDR1 SQVTM, CDR2 ANQGSEA. V shed 6 bases, J shed 2 bases, and the junction held 1 base outside the gene matches. The CDR3 sequence: CSVLAAYEQYF. CDR3 bases: TGCAGCGTCCTAGCGGCCTACGAGCAGTACTTC.

This clonotype was picked up many times. The chain employs TRBV5-1 and TRBJ1-4; D not resolved. Germline assignment: CDR1 SGHRS and CDR2 YFSETQ. The CDR3 has 14 amino acids. The V end was cut by 0 bases, the J end by 4 bases, with 7 bases between. CDR3 nucleotides: TGCGCCAGCAGCTTGGACAGCTTTAATGAAAAACTGTTTTTT. This encodes CASSLDSFNEKLFF.

This clonotype was picked up a small number of times. The V call is TRBV12-3 or TRBV12-4, the J call TRBJ1-4, with 8 bases aligning to TRBD1. V shed 1 base and J 7 bases; nucleotides not matched to a gene: 5. The CDR3 loop spans 15 amino acids. CDR3 loop: CASSLDPGGFEKLFF. CDR3 in DNA: TGTGCCAGCAGTTTAGACCCAGGGGGCTTTGAAAAACTGTTTTTT.

This clonotype was found many times. The chain couples TRBV12-3 or TRBV12-4 to TRBJ2-3; 10 bases are shared with TRBD2. With V trimmed by 0 bases and J by 0 bases, 6 bases remained unmatched. The CDR3 covers 18 residues. The CDR3 protein is CASSLASASGGSTDTQYF. The CDR3 DNA reads as TGTGCCAGCAGTTTAGCCTCGGCTAGCGGGGGCAGCACAGATACGCAGTATTTT.

Only a few counts were recorded for this clonotype. The V and J genes are TRBV15 and TRBJ2-1; D perhaps matches TRBD1 (6 bases). Trimming removed 0 bases from V and 5 bases from J, with 20 bases in between. Germline lookup yields CDR1 LNHNV and CDR2 YYDKDF (reference sequence). There are 18 residues in the CDR3. The CDR3 protein is CATSRDRYSGVRDNEQFF. The DNA for the CDR3 is TGTGCCACCAGCAGAGATCGTTACTCAGGGGTAAGGGACAATGAGCAGTTCTTC.

This clonotype was detected ten times or more. The chain uses TRBV12-3 or TRBV12-4 and TRBJ2-2; 9 bases align to TRBD1. Trimming at V came to 5 bases and at J to 4 bases, leaving 5 bases not matched to a gene. The CDR3 is 15 residues long. The CDR3 DNA sequence: TGTGCCAGCAGTCACGGGACAGGGTCCACCGGGGAGCTGTTTTTT. The encoded protein is CASSHGTGSTGELFF.

This chain connects TRBV29-1 to TRBJ2-1; tentatively, D is TRBD2 (5 bases). CDR1 and CDR2 (germline): SQVTM, ANQGSEA. With 3 bases removed from V and 5 bases from J, the gap between germline ends came to 11 bases. The CDR3 spans 13 residues. The CDR3 protein is CSVDLARNNEQFF. In DNA form, the CDR3 reads TGCAGCGTTGACCTAGCAAGGAACAATGAGCAGTTCTTC.

This clonotype has more than one count but fewer than ten. This rearrangement joins TRBV4-1 to TRBJ1-5; 7 nucleotides align to TRBD1. The germline V gene encodes CDR1 MGHRA and CDR2 YSYEKL. V shed 1 base, J shed 2 bases, and the junction held 8 bases outside the gene matches. The CDR3 runs 17 residues. In DNA, the CDR3 is TGCGCCAGCAGCCAAGCCAGCACAGGGGCCGGCAATCAGCCCCAGCATTTT. This translates into CASSQASTGAGNQPQHF.

This clonotype came up a few times. The CDR3 DNA follows: TGCGCCAGCAGCGCGGGACAGGGCGCGAACACTGAAGCTTTCTTT. Translated, it gives CASSAGQGANTEAFF. The chain couples TRBV5-1 to TRBJ1-1, with TRBD1 matching over 9 bases. The CDR3 runs 15 residues. The germline V gene encodes CDR1 SGHRS and CDR2 YFSETQ. V shed 4 bases, J shed 1 base, and the junction held 5 bases outside the gene matches.

This chain uses TRBV11-1 with TRBJ2-6; D uncertain. The CDR3 sequence is 18 residues long. The germline gives CDR1 SGHAT, CDR2 FQDESV (reference sequence). V lost 3 bases and J 3 bases, leaving 18 bases between the germline ends. As DNA, the CDR3 is TGTGCCAGCAGCTTTCCAGCTCTTCCCTCCTTTGGGGCCAACGTCCTGACTTTC. It codes for CASSFPALPSFGANVLTF.

This clonotype was found a few times. The V and J genes are TRBV11-2 and TRBJ2-2; D is tentatively TRBD1 or TRBD2 (5 bases each). The CDR3 loop spans 16 amino acids. The germline CDR1 and CDR2 sequences are SGHAT and FQNNGV. The V end was cut by 4 bases, the J end by 1 base, with 13 bases between. CDR3 sequence: CASSSISGRNTGELFF. CDR3 sequence (DNA): TGTGCCAGCAGCTCTATATCGGGGCGGAACACCGGGGAGCTGTTTTTT.

V usage is TRBV7-2 and J usage is TRBJ2-4; 7 bases map to TRBD2. This CDR3 region has 16 residues. Trimming took 1 base from V and 0 from J; bases not matched to a gene: 3. Looked up from germline, CDR1 is SGHTA and CDR2 is FQGNSA. CDR3 DNA: TGTGCCAGCAGCTTAGGTCCTAGCGGAGCCAAAAACATTCAGTACTTC. Encoded protein: CASSLGPSGAKNIQYF.

In this sample, this clonotype turned up a few times. CDR3 sequence reads: CASSYKDRDGTYEQYF. The CDR3 nucleotides are TGTGCCAGCAGTTATAAAGACCGGGACGGAACCTACGAGCAGTACTTC. This chain links TRBV7-2 with TRBJ2-7; the D call may be TRBD1 or TRBD2 (5 bases each). CDR1 is SGHTA and CDR2 is FQGNSA in the germline V gene. With 6 bases removed from V and 2 bases from J, the gap between germline ends came to 20 bases. The CDR3 is 16 amino acids.

The V and J genes are TRBV19 and TRBJ1-1; D gene unclear. Germline V gene lookup returns CDR1 LNHDA and CDR2 SQIVND (reference sequence). The CDR3 runs 14 residues. Between the trimmed V and J ends, which lost 9 bases and 0 bases, there was a span of 14 bases. In DNA form, the CDR3 reads TGTGCCAGAACCCTGGACTGGGTGAACACTGAAGCTTTCTTT. This sequence encodes CARTLDWVNTEAFF.

This clonotype has just a few counts. This chain links TRBV6-1 with TRBJ1-2; weak D call: TRBD1 (6 bases). Per germline, CDR1 MNHNS and CDR2 SASEGT. The germline V and J ends were trimmed by 5 bases and 8 bases, with 24 bases remaining between them. The CDR3 is 16 residues long. The CDR3 nucleotides read TGTGCCAGCAGTCGCCTAGTAGGGGGACAAAGTAACGGCTACACCTTC. Translation gives CASSRLVGGQSNGYTF.

This chain uses TRBV29-1 with TRBJ2-3; 12 bases line up with TRBD2. CDR3 length: 15 amino acids. V was pared by 7 bases and J by 4 bases, with 9 bases of the junction left unmatched. The germline gives CDR1 SQVTM, CDR2 ANQGSEA. For the CDR3, the DNA is TGCAGCGCCAAAATGACTAGCGGGAGTTCAGATACGCAGTATTTT. It is translated as CSAKMTSGSSDTQYF.

This chain joins TRBV7-9 and TRBJ1-2; D remains unclear. V lost 5 bases and J lost 4, with 11 bases in between. The V gene's germline CDR1 is SEHNR and CDR2 FQNEAQ (reference sequence). The CDR3 is made up of 13 amino acids. The CDR3 DNA is TGTGCCAGCAGCCCCTGGGAGAGCTATGGCTACACCTTC. Protein: CASSPWESYGYTF.

The CDR3 loop is CAWSVSGTKNIQYF. CDR3 in DNA: TGTGCCTGGAGTGTTTCAGGGACCAAAAACATTCAGTACTTC. The chain has TRBV30 and TRBJ2-4; D might be TRBD1 (5 bases). Germline V lookup: CDR1 GTSNPN, CDR2 SVGIG (reference sequence). This CDR3 comprises 14 residues. V lost 0 bases and J lost 2, with 8 bases in between.

The chain recombines TRBV12-3 or TRBV12-4 with TRBJ2-1; 11 bases line up with TRBD2. The trim removed 2 bases at V and 8 bases at J, leaving 11 bases unmatched. There are 17 residues in the CDR3. CDR3 loop: CASSLRDRLAGSYEQFF. For the CDR3, the DNA is TGTGCCAGCAGTTTAAGGGATCGACTAGCGGGGAGCTATGAGCAGTTCTTC.

About this clonotype: The germline gene is not matched at one end of the junction; a read error may be the cause. The rearrangement links TRBV5-1 to TRBJ1-1; weak D call: TRBD1 (6 bases). Germline lookup yields CDR1 SGHRS and CDR2 YFSETQ. This CDR3 has 15 amino acids. CDR3 region: CTSSLEWGAGTEAFF. As DNA, the CDR3 is TGCACCAGCAGCTTGGAGTGGGGGGCTGGCACTGAAGCTTTCTTT.